This TCR beta chain appears in the sequencing data of a study of Ad26.COV2.S vaccination and SARS-CoV-2 variants. This sample's treatment: some 19 received Ad26.COV2.S at low or high dose, single or two shots; several received placebo; per-sample allocation not given. Vaccine and placebo recipients were sampled on day 63 after the first injection. Sequencing used immunoSEQ multiplex PCR; TCRdb keeps in-frame clones, though not all of them. The sample yields some 300,000 clones, about 85% seen once. Of note for this clone: Its antigen is unidentified.

General study results and limits: Vaccine and placebo recipients had similar non-spike TCR breadth.

The CDR3 is 17 residues long. Trimming shortened V by 6 bases and J by 2 bases, and 22 bases separated the two germline ends. Germline V gene data show CDR1 as SNHLY and CDR2 as FYNNEI. The sequence came from a person between 18 and 65 years old who received the Ad26.COV2.S COVID-19 vaccine or a placebo. Sequencing used peripheral blood, obtained in a trial of Ad26.COV2.S vaccine versus placebo. The chain uses TRBV2 and TRBJ2-5; tentative D call: TRBD1 (6 bases). The CDR3 sequence: CASRTLLNAGEQETQYF. The CDR3 region has the DNA TGTGCCAGCAGAACCCTCCTAAACGCAGGGGAACAAGAGACCCAGTACTTC. The full variable domain, completed using reference TRBV2 and TRBJ2-5, is EPEVTQTPSHQVTQMGQEVILRCVPISNHLYFYWYRQILGQKVEFLVSFYNNEISEKSEIFDDQFSVERPDGSNFTLKIRSTKLEDSAMYFCASRTLLNAGEQETQYFGPGTRLLVL.